The present T cell receptor (beta chain) was sequenced within a study of OX40 agonist ivuxolimab in advanced cancers. For the wider study: Ivuxolimab, which targeted the costimulatory receptor OX40 (CD134), was an agonistic, fully human IgG2 monoclonal antibody. Intravenous ivuxolimab was administered to patients every 2 weeks at six dose levels: 0.01, 0.1, 0.3, 1.5, 3 and 10 mg/kg. Of the approximately 53 patients in dose escalation, about 20 had hepatocellular carcinoma, around 15 had melanoma, 9 had renal cell carcinoma and 9 had head and neck cancer. In the dose-escalation cohort, 82.7% of patients were male, and the mean age was about 55 years, with a range of roughly 23 to 85. Prior anti-PD-1, anti-PD-L1 or anti-CTLA-4 therapy was permitted, and checkpoint inhibitors had been received by roughly 42% of dose-escalation patients. Three dose-escalation patients achieved partial responses, one with hepatocellular carcinoma and two with cutaneous melanoma. Peripheral TCRbeta sequencing aimed to test whether ivuxolimab altered TCR sequence diversity and caused clonal T-cell expansion. The paper describes the monotherapy dose-escalation part (N of about 54 patients) of the phase I trial of ivuxolimab. Study-level results and caveats: On average, CD8+ T cells showed more expanded clones than CD4+ T cells after ivuxolimab. Low levels of normalized T-cell clonal expansion were also seen in some patients who did not respond. Clonal expansion of both CD4+ and CD8+ blood T cells was observed from baseline to week 6 at doses 0.1 to 3.0 mg/kg. Antigen specificity was not determined for the clonally expanded peripheral T cells. In partial responders in the 0.1-3.0 mg/kg groups, normalized peripheral clonal expansion was found to be among the lowest, especially among CD8+ T cells.

The trial excluded patients who had a history of autoimmune disease or who were on systemic immunosuppression. Peripheral blood for TCR sequencing was collected from all dose cohorts at baseline, on cycle 4 day 1, and on cycle 7 day 1. Samples came from an open-label, multicenter, first-in-human phase I dose-escalation trial of ivuxolimab. Adults with locally advanced or metastatic head and neck squamous cell, hepatocellular, melanoma or renal cell carcinoma were enrolled in the trial. Before TCR sequencing, CD4+ T cells and CD8+ T cells from peripheral blood were sorted into separate populations. Cut back by 5 bases and 2 bases, the V and J ends lie 15 bases apart. CDR1 and CDR2 are read off the germline V gene (reference sequence) as MNHNY and SVGAGI. Including the terminal cysteine and phenylalanine, the CDR3 comprises 15 residues. The kept DNA is CDR3 alone, 45 bases in frame from the first base.

As concerns this clone: This clone's antigen is unknown. No much larger clonotype is one base removed from it; base qualities were not supplied.

Genomic DNA was isolated from the sorted cells so that the TCRbeta CDR3 region could be sequenced. The immunoSEQ Assay was used for sequencing of TCRbeta CDR3 regions. TCRdb limited this immuneACCESS table to in-frame rearrangements with V and J called. A share of clones is missing; checked studies link under half to unresolved V genes, and the rest is unexplained. The sample table holds 65,000 to 85,000 clones, of which 80% to 95% were seen once. The top ten constitute about 0.7% of the sample. The V and J genes are TRBV6-6 and TRBJ2-5, with TRBD2 tentatively as D gene (6 bases match). This sequence originates from an adult with an advanced solid tumor such as melanoma, head and neck, liver or kidney cancer. Sequencing used CD4+ or CD8+ T cells sorted from blood, obtained in a trial of the OX40 agonist ivuxolimab. This receptor carries the CDR3 CASSPLGGPQETQYF. The sequenced DNA is TGTGCCAGCAGTCCCCTGGGGGGTCCTCAAGAGACCCAGTACTTC.